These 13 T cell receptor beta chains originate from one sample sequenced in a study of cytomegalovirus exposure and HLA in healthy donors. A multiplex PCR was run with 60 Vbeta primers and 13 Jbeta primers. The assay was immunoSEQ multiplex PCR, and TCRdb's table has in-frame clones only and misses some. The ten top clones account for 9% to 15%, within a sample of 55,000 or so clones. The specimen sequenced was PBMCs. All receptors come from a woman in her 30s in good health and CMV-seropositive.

CDR3 sequence reads: CATSIHRGYEQYF. CDR3 in DNA: TGTGCCACCAGCATTCACAGGGGGTACGAGCAGTACTTC. The V call is TRBV15, the J call TRBJ2-7, with TRBD1 matching 8 bases. The ends lost 4 bases at V and 4 bases at J; junction bases unmatched: 3. In germline, CDR1 is LNHNV, CDR2 YYDKDF (reference sequence). The CDR3 runs to 13 residues.

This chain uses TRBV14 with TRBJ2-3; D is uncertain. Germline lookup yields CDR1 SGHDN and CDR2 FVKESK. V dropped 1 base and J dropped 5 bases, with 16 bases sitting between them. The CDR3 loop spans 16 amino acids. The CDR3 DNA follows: TGTGCCAGCAGCCAAGTAGGCGGTAGGCTCATAGATACGCAGTATTTT. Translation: CASSQVGGRLIDTQYF. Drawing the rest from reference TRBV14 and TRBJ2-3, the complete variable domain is EAGVTQFPSHSVIEKGQTVTLRCDPISGHDNLYWYRRVMGKEIKFLLHFVKESKQDESGMPNNRFLAERTGGTYSTLKVQPAELEDSGVYFCASSQVGGRLIDTQYFGPGTRLTVL.

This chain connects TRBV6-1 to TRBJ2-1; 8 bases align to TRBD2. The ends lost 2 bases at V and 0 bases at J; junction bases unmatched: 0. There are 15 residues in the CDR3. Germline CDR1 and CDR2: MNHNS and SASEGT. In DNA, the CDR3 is TGTGCCAGCAGTGAACTAGCGGGCTCCTACAATGAGCAGTTCTTC. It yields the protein CASSELAGSYNEQFF.

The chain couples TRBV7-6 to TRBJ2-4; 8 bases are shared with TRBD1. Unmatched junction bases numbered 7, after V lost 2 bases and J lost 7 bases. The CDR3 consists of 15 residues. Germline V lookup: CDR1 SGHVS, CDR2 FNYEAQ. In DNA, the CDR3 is TGTGCCAGCAGCTTAACGACAGGGGAAGGGAACATTCAGTACTTC. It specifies CASSLTTGEGNIQYF.

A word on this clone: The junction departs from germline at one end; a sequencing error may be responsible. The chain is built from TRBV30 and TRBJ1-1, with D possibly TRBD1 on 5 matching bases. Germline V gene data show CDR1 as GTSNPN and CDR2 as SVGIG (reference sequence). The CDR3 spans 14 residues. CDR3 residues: CAWSSHGEDTEDFF. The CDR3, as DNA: TGTGCCTGGAGTTCTCACGGGGAGGACACTGAAGATTTCTTT.

In nucleotides, the CDR3 is TGCGCCAGCAGCGTGGGAGCGCGTTCGAACACCGGGGAGCTGTTTTTT. It is translated as CASSVGARSNTGELFF. The chain joins TRBV5-1 to TRBJ2-2; TRBD2 might be the D (5 bases). The germline V gene encodes CDR1 SGHRS and CDR2 YFSETQ. The ends were cut back, 4 bases at V and 0 bases at J, with 13 bases in the middle. The CDR3 is 16 amino acids.

CDR3 protein: CSVNRGRVTGELFF. The CDR3 coding sequence is TGCAGCGTTAACAGGGGGCGGGTAACCGGGGAGCTGTTTTTT. V usage is TRBV29-1 and J usage is TRBJ2-2; TRBD1 aligns across 9 bases. Trimming at V came to 5 bases and at J to 5 bases, leaving 6 bases not matched to a gene. Germline V CDR1 and CDR2: SQVTM, ANQGSEA. The CDR3 totals 14 residues.

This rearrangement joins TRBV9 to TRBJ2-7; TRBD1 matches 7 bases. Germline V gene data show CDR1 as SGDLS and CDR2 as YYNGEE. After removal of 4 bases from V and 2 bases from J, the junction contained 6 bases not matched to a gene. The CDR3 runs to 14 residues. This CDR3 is CASSFGTATYEQYF. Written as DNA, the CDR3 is TGTGCCAGCAGCTTCGGGACAGCGACCTACGAGCAGTACTTC.

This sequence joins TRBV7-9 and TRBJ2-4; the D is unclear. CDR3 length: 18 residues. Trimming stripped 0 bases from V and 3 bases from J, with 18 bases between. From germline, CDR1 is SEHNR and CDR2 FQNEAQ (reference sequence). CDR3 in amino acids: CASSLAASGGIGKNIQYF. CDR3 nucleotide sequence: TGTGCCAGCAGCTTAGCGGCGTCGGGTGGTATTGGCAAAAACATTCAGTACTTC.

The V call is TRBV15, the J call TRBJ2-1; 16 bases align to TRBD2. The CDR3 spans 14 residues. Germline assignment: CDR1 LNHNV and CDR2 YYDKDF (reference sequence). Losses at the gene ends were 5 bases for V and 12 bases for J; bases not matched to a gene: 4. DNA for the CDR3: TGTGCCACCAGCGGGACTAGCGGGGGGGCCATGCAGTTCTTC. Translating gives CATSGTSGGAMQFF.

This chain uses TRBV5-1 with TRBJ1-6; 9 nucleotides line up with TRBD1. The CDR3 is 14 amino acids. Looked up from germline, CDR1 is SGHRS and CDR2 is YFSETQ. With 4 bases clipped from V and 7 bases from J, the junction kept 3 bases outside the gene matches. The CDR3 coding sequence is TGCGCCAGCAGCGCGACAGGGGGGAATTCACCCCTCCACTTT. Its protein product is CASSATGGNSPLHF.

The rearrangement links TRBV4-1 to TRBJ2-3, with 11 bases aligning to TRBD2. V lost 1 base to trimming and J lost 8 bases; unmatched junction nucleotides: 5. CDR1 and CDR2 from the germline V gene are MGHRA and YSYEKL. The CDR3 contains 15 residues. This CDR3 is CASSQGLAGRGTQYF. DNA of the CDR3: TGCGCCAGCAGCCAAGGACTAGCGGGGAGAGGTACGCAGTATTTT.

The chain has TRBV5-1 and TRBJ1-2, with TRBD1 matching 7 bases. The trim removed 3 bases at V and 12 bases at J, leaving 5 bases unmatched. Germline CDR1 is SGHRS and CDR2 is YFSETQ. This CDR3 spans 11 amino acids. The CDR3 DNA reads TGCGCCAGCAGCTGGGGACAGATTCACACCTTC. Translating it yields CASSWGQIHTF.